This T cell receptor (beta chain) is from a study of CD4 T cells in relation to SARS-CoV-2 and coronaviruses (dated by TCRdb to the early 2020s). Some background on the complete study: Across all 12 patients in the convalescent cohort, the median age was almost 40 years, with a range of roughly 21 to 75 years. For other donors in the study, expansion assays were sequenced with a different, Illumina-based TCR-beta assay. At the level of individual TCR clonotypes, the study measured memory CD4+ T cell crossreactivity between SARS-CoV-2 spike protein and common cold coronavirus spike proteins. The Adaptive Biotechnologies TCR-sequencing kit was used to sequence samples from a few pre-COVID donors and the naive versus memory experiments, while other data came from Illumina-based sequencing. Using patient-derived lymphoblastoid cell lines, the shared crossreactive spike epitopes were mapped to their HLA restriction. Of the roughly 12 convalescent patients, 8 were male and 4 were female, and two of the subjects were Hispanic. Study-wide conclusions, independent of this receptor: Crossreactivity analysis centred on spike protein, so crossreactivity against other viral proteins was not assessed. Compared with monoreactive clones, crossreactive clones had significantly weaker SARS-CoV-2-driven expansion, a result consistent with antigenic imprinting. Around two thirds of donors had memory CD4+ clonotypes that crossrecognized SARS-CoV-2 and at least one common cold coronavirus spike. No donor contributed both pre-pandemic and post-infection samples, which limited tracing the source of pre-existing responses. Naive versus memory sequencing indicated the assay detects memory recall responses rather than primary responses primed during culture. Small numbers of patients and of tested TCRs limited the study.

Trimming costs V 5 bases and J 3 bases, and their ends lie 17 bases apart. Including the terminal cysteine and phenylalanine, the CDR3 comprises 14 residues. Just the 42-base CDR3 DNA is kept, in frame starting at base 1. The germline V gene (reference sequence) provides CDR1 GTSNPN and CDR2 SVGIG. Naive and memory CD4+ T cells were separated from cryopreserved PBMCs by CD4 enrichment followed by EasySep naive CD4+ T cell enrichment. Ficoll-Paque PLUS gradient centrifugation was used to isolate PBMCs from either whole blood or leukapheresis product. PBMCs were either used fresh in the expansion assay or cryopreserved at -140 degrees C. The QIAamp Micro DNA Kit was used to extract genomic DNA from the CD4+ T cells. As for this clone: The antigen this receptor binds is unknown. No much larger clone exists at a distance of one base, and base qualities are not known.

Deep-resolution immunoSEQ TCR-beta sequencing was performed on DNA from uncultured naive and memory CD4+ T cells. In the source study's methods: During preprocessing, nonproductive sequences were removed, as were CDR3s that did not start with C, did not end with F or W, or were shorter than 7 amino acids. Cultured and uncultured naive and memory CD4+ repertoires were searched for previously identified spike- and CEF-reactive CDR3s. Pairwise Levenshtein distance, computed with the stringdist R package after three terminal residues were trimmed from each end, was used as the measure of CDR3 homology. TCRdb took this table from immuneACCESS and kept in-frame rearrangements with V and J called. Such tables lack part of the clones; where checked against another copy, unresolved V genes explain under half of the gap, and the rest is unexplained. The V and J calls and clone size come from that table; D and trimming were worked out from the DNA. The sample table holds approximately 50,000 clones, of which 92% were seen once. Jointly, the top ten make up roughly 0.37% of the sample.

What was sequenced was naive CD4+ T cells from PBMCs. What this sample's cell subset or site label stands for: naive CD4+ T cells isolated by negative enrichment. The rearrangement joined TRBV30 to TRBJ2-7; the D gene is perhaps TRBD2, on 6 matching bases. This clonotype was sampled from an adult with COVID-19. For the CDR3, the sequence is CAWGGDSKSYEQYF. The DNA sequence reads TGTGCCTGGGGTGGGGACTCTAAAAGCTACGAGCAGTACTTC.